This entry features one T cell receptor beta chain sequence. The data were obtained in a study of blood T cell repertoires in COVID-19. Overall study: There were acute and convalescent COVID-19 samples, and they came from the United States, Italy and Spain.

Germline CDR1 and CDR2: LNHNV and YYDKDF (reference sequence). This CDR3 is 14 amino acids long. Trimming removed 8 bases from V and 2 bases from J, with 12 bases in between. Profiled with immunoSEQ multiplex PCR; TCRdb holds only in-frame clones, not every one. The sample holds around 370,000 clones, 70% to 90% seen once. The age range of participants was about 18 to 95 years, with residence in about two dozen US areas. In assigning cohorts, the study relied on participant-reported clinical history. The study counted Cohort 3 donors as recovered given two negative PCRs, clearance, or symptom resolution.

The chain combines TRBV15 with TRBJ1-4, with unresolved D. The receptor comes from a woman aged 18-29 years who had recovered from COVID-19. Sequencing was carried out using PBMCs or T cells enriched from blood (not recorded which). CDR3 amino acids: CATCSETTNEKLFF. The DNA of the CDR3 is TGTGCCACCTGTTCGGAGACGACTAATGAAAAACTGTTTTTT.